These 10 T cell receptor beta chains were all obtained from the same sample, sequenced in a study of CD8 T cells in ankylosing spondylitis. TCRdb processed the 5' RACE reads anew with MiXCR; each CDR3 protein has one entry. The sample consists of 130,000 or so distinct CDR3 sequences, roughly 7.3% of them appearing once. Sequencing was performed on blood, either unsorted or a sorted T cell fraction (not recorded which). These receptors all come from a male donor with ankylosing spondylitis or in good health (not recorded which).

Many counts were recorded for this clonotype. The rearrangement links TRBV12-3 or TRBV12-4 to TRBJ1-1; a possible D gene is TRBD1 (6 bases). The CDR3 runs 15 residues. The V gene lost 8 bases and the J gene lost 0 bases, with 16 bases spanning the gap. The CDR3 spells CASGPGGSMNTEAFF. CDR3 in DNA: TGTGCCAGCGGACCGGGGGGCTCCATGAACACTGAAGCTTTCTTT.

This clonotype showed up just a few times. V and J are TRBV27 and TRBJ1-5, with D possibly matching TRBD1 (6 bases). This CDR3 is built from 14 residues. V was trimmed by 3 bases and J by 4 bases, leaving 10 bases between them. Germline V gives CDR1 MNHEY, CDR2 SMNVEV (reference sequence). The CDR3 DNA is TGTGCCAGCAGTTTGGACAGATGGAATCAGCCCCAGCATTTT. It encodes CASSLDRWNQPQHF.

This clonotype appeared many times. V gene TRBV27 combines with J gene TRBJ2-1; 16 bases map to TRBD2. The V segment lost 5 bases and the J segment 10 bases; nucleotides outside the gene matches: 20. The germline V gene has CDR1 MNHEY and CDR2 SMNVEV (reference sequence). There are 20 residues in the CDR3. This CDR3 is CASSTTPGLAGGFLLGEQFF. Written as DNA, the CDR3 is TGTGCCAGCAGTACGACCCCGGGACTAGCGGGAGGGTTCCTCCTCGGGGAGCAGTTCTTC.

Remarks on this clonotype: A read error is possible here, since a much larger clone lies one base away. The chain employs TRBV12-3 or TRBV12-4 and TRBJ1-4; D unresolved. The CDR3 sequence is 11 residues long. This CDR3 is CAISLKEKLFF. The CDR3 coding sequence is TGTGCCATCAGTTTAAAGGAAAAACTGTTTTTT.

Comment on this clonotype: One base away lies a much larger clone, so this may be a sequencing read error. The chain joins TRBV5-5 to TRBJ2-2, with D perhaps matching TRBD2 (6 bases). CDR3 length: 16 amino acids. Germline V lookup: CDR1 SGHKS, CDR2 YYEKEE (reference sequence). The CDR3 here is CASSLGGEGGTGDLFF. Written as DNA, the CDR3 is TGTGCCAGCAGCCTAGGCGGGGAAGGTGGCACCGGGGATCTGTTTTTT.

This clonotype was seen repeatedly, ten times or more. The chain combines TRBV7-8 with TRBJ2-1, with D possibly matching TRBD1 (6 bases). The germline V gene has CDR1 SGHVS and CDR2 FQNEAQ. V was cut by 5 bases and J by 0 bases, with 11 bases left in between. This CDR3 region has 15 residues. The DNA for the CDR3 is TGTGCCAGCAGCGGGCCGGGACACTCCTACAATGAGCAGTTCTTC. The encoded protein is CASSGPGHSYNEQFF.

This clonotype was recorded many times. The J gene is TRBJ1-6, the V gene TRBV20-1; TRBD1 is a possible D gene (6 bases). The CDR3 runs 13 residues. Trimming stripped 3 bases from V and 7 bases from J, with 10 bases between. Germline lookup yields CDR1 DFQATT and CDR2 SNEGSKA (reference sequence). CDR3 loop: CSASRTVNSPLHF. The CDR3 DNA reads TGCAGTGCTAGCCGGACAGTCAATTCACCCCTCCACTTT.

V is TRBV7-9 and J is TRBJ2-2; weak D call: TRBD1 (5 bases). The CDR3 loop spans 14 amino acids. V was trimmed by 4 bases and J by 2 bases, leaving 8 bases between them. Germline assignment: CDR1 SEHNR and CDR2 FQNEAQ (reference sequence). CDR3 sequence: CASSSTVNTGELFF. CDR3 nucleotide sequence: TGTGCCAGCAGCTCGACAGTAAACACCGGGGAGCTGTTTTTT.

The sample holds many counts of this clonotype. The chain combines TRBV20-1 with TRBJ2-1, with 10 bases that match TRBD2. Trimming cost V 0 bases and J 0 bases; bases outside gene matches: 11. Germline CDR1 reads DFQATT; CDR2 reads SNEGSKA (reference sequence). CDR3 length: 19 amino acids. The CDR3 nucleotides read TGCAGTGCTAGAGAGTTCCTAGCGGGAGTCTTGGGCTCCTACAATGAGCAGTTCTTC. It translates to CSAREFLAGVLGSYNEQFF.

This clonotype showed up many times. The chain has TRBV7-9 and TRBJ1-5, with 9 bases fitting TRBD1. J was trimmed by 4 bases and V by 1 base; bases with no gene match: 2. The CDR3 contains 15 residues. From germline, CDR1 is SEHNR and CDR2 FQNEAQ (reference sequence). DNA of the CDR3: TGTGCCAGCAGCTTAGAGACAGGGGGTAATCAGCCCCAGCATTTT. It specifies CASSLETGGNQPQHF.